Below, 32 T cell receptor beta chains from the same sample are listed, as sequenced in a study of blood T cell repertoires in COVID-19. Clones were sequenced by immunoSEQ multiplex PCR, and TCRdb holds only the in-frame ones, with some missing. The sample records about 320,000 clones, around 84% being singletons. Sequencing was carried out using PBMCs or T cells enriched from blood (not recorded which). Receptors originate from a woman aged 25-40 years who had been exposed to COVID-19.

The V call is TRBV19, the J call TRBJ2-4, with 8 nucleotides matching TRBD1. The CDR3 is made up of 17 amino acids. V dropped 3 bases and J dropped 4; count of bases not matched to a gene: 11. CDR1 and CDR2 from the germline V gene are LNHDA and SQIVND (reference sequence). This CDR3 is CASSISQGAAPKNIQYF. In nucleotides, the CDR3 is TGTGCCAGTAGTATCAGTCAGGGGGCGGCTCCTAAAAACATTCAGTACTTC. Full variable domain (outside the CDR3, taken from reference TRBV19 and TRBJ2-4): DGGITQSPKYLFRKEGQNVTLSCEQNLNHDAMYWYRQDPGQGLRLIYYSQIVNDFQKGDIAEGYSVSREKKESFPLTVTSAQKNPTAFYLCASSISQGAAPKNIQYFGAGTRLSVL.

This clone was seen repeatedly, ten times or more. CDR3 sequence reads: CASSLTSLSGNTIYF. The CDR3 DNA reads as TGTGCCAGCAGTTTAACAAGTTTATCTGGAAACACCATATATTTT. This sequence joins TRBV2 and TRBJ1-3, with D hard to call. Germline assignment: CDR1 SNHLY and CDR2 FYNNEI. This CDR3 is built from 15 residues. Trimming removed 5 bases from V and 1 base from J, with 12 bases in between.

The chain combines TRBV27 with TRBJ2-3; possibly TRBD2 for D (6 bases). CDR3 length: 16 residues. V was shortened by 7 bases and J by 1 base, with 18 bases between the two germline ends. Germline CDR1 MNHEY, CDR2 SMNVEV (reference sequence). DNA of the CDR3: TGTGCCAGCATGCCGAGCGGGCGGGGTGGCACAGATACGCAGTATTTT. This codes for CASMPSGRGGTDTQYF.

This chain joins TRBV18 and TRBJ1-1; 10 bases line up with TRBD1. This CDR3 spans 13 amino acids. The germline CDR1 and CDR2 sequences are KGHSH and LQKENI. Unmatched junction bases numbered 4, after V lost 3 bases and J lost 9 bases. The CDR3 sequence is CASSPGQGIKAFF. The CDR3 DNA sequence: TGTGCCAGCTCACCGGGACAGGGGATAAAAGCTTTCTTT.

This clone was observed a handful of times. V is TRBV30 and J is TRBJ2-1; D might be TRBD2 (7 bases). V shed 1 base and J shed 8 bases, with 18 bases lying between them. In germline, CDR1 is GTSNPN, CDR2 SVGIG (reference sequence). This CDR3 has 15 amino acids. The CDR3 sequence: CAWSGTGGRVDEQFF. Here the CDR3 DNA reads TGTGCCTGGAGTGGAACGGGGGGCCGGGTAGATGAGCAGTTCTTC. The full variable domain, rest sourced from reference TRBV30 and TRBJ2-1, is SQTIHQWPATLVQPVGSPLSLECTVEGTSNPNLYWYRQAAGRGLQLLFYSVGIGQISSEVPQNLSASRPQDRQFILSSKKLLLSDSGFYLCAWSGTGGRVDEQFFGPGTRLTVL.

The chain is built from TRBV29-1 and TRBJ2-4; possibly TRBD2 for D (6 bases). The V and J ends lost 8 bases and 2 bases respectively, with 13 bases between them. From germline, CDR1 is SQVTM and CDR2 ANQGSEA. The CDR3 extends over 13 amino acids. The CDR3 sequence: CSTWGVTKNIQYF. The CDR3 nucleotides read TGCAGCACATGGGGGGTAACCAAAAACATTCAGTACTTC.

V gene TRBV5-1 combines with J gene TRBJ2-3, with 8 nucleotides matching TRBD2. The length of the CDR3 is 15 residues. The germline V gene encodes CDR1 SGHRS and CDR2 YFSETQ. Germline trimming cut 5 bases from V and 2 bases from J; bases unmatched to any gene: 7. The CDR3 nucleotides read TGCGCCAGCAGAGATCGCGGGGGGACCACAGATACGCAGTATTTT. Amino acid sequence: CASRDRGGTTDTQYF.

The chain's CDR3 is CASSLTIRNPYNEQFF. CDR3 nucleotide sequence: TGTGCCAGCAGTCTCACGATCAGGAACCCCTACAATGAGCAGTTCTTC. The chain uses TRBV7-8 and TRBJ2-1, with D uncertain. In germline, CDR1 is SGHVS, CDR2 FQNEAQ. The V and J ends lost 6 bases and 2 bases respectively, with 17 bases between them. CDR3 size: 16 residues.

The chain carries TRBV27 and TRBJ2-5; the match to TRBD2 covers 9 bases. The germline CDR1 and CDR2 sequences are MNHEY and SMNVEV (reference sequence). The CDR3 totals 13 residues. The J segment lost 4 bases and the V segment lost 8 bases, leaving 5 bases of the junction unmatched. The CDR3 nucleotides are TGTGCCAGCGGACGGACTAGCGTAGAGACCCAGTACTTC. Protein: CASGRTSVETQYF.

The chain couples TRBV4-3 to TRBJ1-2; 8 bases match TRBD1. V lost 0 bases, J lost 1 base, and 16 bases stayed unmatched. There are 20 residues in the CDR3. In germline, CDR1 is LGHNA, CDR2 YSLEER. The CDR3 bases are TGCGCCAGCAGCCAAGACATATACACGGAGGACAGGGTAATTAACTATGGCTACACCTTC. The encoded protein is CASSQDIYTEDRVINYGYTF.

The chain couples TRBV4-1 to TRBJ1-1; 11 nucleotides align to TRBD1. Germline assignment: CDR1 MGHRA and CDR2 YSYEKL. V dropped 4 bases and J dropped 4; count of bases not matched to a gene: 2. This CDR3 comprises 14 residues. In nucleotides, the CDR3 is TGCGCCAGCAGCCCGGGGACAGGGGGCACTGAAGCTTTCTTT. The encoded protein is CASSPGTGGTEAFF.

V gene TRBV4-1 combines with J gene TRBJ2-3; tentative D call: TRBD2 (8 bases). The CDR3 sequence is 17 residues long. V dropped 1 base and J dropped 7 bases, with 21 bases sitting between them. Germline loops: CDR1 MGHRA, CDR2 YSYEKL. CDR3 bases: TGCGCCAGCAGCCAAGTGTCTGGCGGGGGGACAGTATATACGCAGTATTTT. It codes for CASSQVSGGGTVYTQYF.

This clone was counted a few times. The chain employs TRBV10-1 and TRBJ2-7; maybe TRBD1 (7 bases). The germline gives CDR1 WNHNN, CDR2 SYGVQD (reference sequence). The V end was cut by 5 bases, the J end by 3 bases, with 20 bases between. The CDR3 contains 16 residues. The CDR3 loop reads CASSRRGSTGHYEQYF. The CDR3 DNA reads as TGCGCCAGCAGTAGGAGGGGTTCGACAGGGCACTACGAGCAGTACTTC.

The chain combines TRBV18 with TRBJ2-1; D ambiguous. CDR1 and CDR2 from the germline V gene are KGHSH and LQKENI. The V gene lost 1 base and the J gene lost 10 bases, with 11 bases spanning the gap. The CDR3 loop spans 13 amino acids. The CDR3 is CASSPLQQTEQFF. Written as DNA, the CDR3 is TGTGCCAGCTCACCACTGCAACAAACAGAGCAGTTCTTC.

The chain is built from TRBV30 and TRBJ1-2, with D unresolved. Germline V gene lookup returns CDR1 GTSNPN and CDR2 SVGIG (reference sequence). The CDR3 is 13 amino acids. V gave up 4 bases and J gave up 3 bases, with 12 bases separating them. CDR3 residues: CAWTHRGYYGYTF. For the CDR3, the DNA is TGTGCCTGGACCCACCGAGGGTACTATGGCTACACCTTC. Using reference TRBV30 and TRBJ1-2 for the parts outside the CDR3, the full variable domain is SQTIHQWPATLVQPVGSPLSLECTVEGTSNPNLYWYRQAAGRGLQLLFYSVGIGQISSEVPQNLSASRPQDRQFILSSKKLLLSDSGFYLCAWTHRGYYGYTFGSGTRLTVV.

The chain links TRBV9 to TRBJ2-7, with 7 bases fitting TRBD1. Germline CDR1 is SGDLS and CDR2 is YYNGEE. This CDR3 is built from 13 residues. J was trimmed by 5 bases and V by 3 bases; bases with no gene match: 5. CDR3 in DNA: TGTGCCAGCAGCGGAAACAGGGGCCACGAGCAGTACTTC. Protein product: CASSGNRGHEQYF. The full variable domain, with the rest looked up from reference TRBV9 and TRBJ2-7, is DSGVTQTPKHLITATGQRVTLRCSPRSGDLSVYWYQQSLDQGLQFLIQYYNGEERAKGNILERFSAQQFPDLHSELNLSSLELGDSALYFCASSGNRGHEQYFGPGTRLTVT.

The chain has TRBV13 and TRBJ1-2, with 7 bases matching TRBD1. The V and J ends lost 7 bases and 4 bases, in that order; junction bases with no gene match: 15. This CDR3 has 16 residues. CDR1 is PRHDT and CDR2 is FYEKMQ in the germline V gene (reference sequence). The CDR3 spells CASIIKSGGLTYGYTF. CDR3 DNA sequence: TGTGCCAGCATTATCAAATCAGGGGGGTTGACCTATGGCTACACCTTC.

The V call is TRBV28, the J call TRBJ1-3; D perhaps matches TRBD1 (6 bases). V lost 7 bases to trimming and J lost 3 bases, with 13 bases between them. The germline gives CDR1 MDHEN, CDR2 SYDVKM. The CDR3 runs to 14 residues. CDR3 bases: TGTGCCAGCACCCCAAGGGGGTATGGAAACACCATATATTTT. Amino acids: CASTPRGYGNTIYF. Full variable domain (rest looked up from reference TRBV28 and TRBJ1-3): DVKVTQSSRYLVKRTGEKVFLECVQDMDHENMFWYRQDPGLGLRLIYFSYDVKMKEKGDIPEGYSVSREKKERFSLILESASTNQTSMYLCASTPRGYGNTIYFGEGSWLTVV.

V gene TRBV13 combines with J gene TRBJ2-3; 8 bases fit TRBD2. The CDR3 is made up of 15 amino acids. After removal of 5 bases from V and 4 bases from J, the junction contained 8 bases not matched to a gene. Germline V gene data show CDR1 as PRHDT and CDR2 as FYEKMQ (reference sequence). The CDR3: CASSQAGAGADTQYF. The CDR3 region has the DNA TGTGCCAGCAGCCAAGCGGGAGCGGGCGCAGATACGCAGTATTTT.

V usage is TRBV10-3 and J usage is TRBJ2-5; possible D gene TRBD1, 5 bases. Trimming stripped 0 bases from V and 5 bases from J, with 13 bases between. Germline-derived CDR1 and CDR2 are ENHRY and SYGVKD. CDR3 length equals 15 residues. The DNA of the CDR3 is TGTGCCATCAGTGAGTCGATAGCAGGGAAGGAGACCCAGTACTTC. It translates to CAISESIAGKETQYF.

The chain is built from TRBV15 and TRBJ2-1, with a possible D match to TRBD2 (5 bases). V lost 0 bases and J lost 0, with 18 bases in between. Germline V gives CDR1 LNHNV, CDR2 YYDKDF (reference sequence). The CDR3 extends over 19 amino acids. In nucleotides, the CDR3 is TGTGCCACCAGCAGAGAAGTTTCGGTAGCGAACCCCTCCTACAATGAGCAGTTCTTC. Translated, it gives CATSREVSVANPSYNEQFF.

The chain uses TRBV5-5 and TRBJ2-3, with 10 positions matching TRBD2. V gave up 2 bases and J gave up 4 bases; unmatched junction bases: 4. The CDR3 is made up of 15 amino acids. CDR1 and CDR2 from the germline V gene are SGHKS and YYEKEE (reference sequence). As DNA, the CDR3 is TGTGCCAGCAGCTTTCAACTAGCGGGGTCAGATACGCAGTATTTT. Residues: CASSFQLAGSDTQYF. The variable domain in full, completed from reference TRBV5-5 and TRBJ2-3, reads DAGVTQSPTHLIKTRGQQVTLRCSPISGHKSVSWYQQVLGQGPQFIFQYYEKEERGRGNFPDRFSARQFPNYSSELNVNALLLGDSALYLCASSFQLAGSDTQYFGPGTRLTVL.

Written as DNA, the CDR3 is TGTGCCAGCAGTTTCCGCCCAGGGGAGGGGTACGAGCAGTACTTC. Amino acid sequence: CASSFRPGEGYEQYF. This chain joins TRBV27 and TRBJ2-7, with a possible D match to TRBD2 (7 bases). The germline gives CDR1 MNHEY, CDR2 SMNVEV (reference sequence). V lost 3 bases, J lost 4 bases, and 16 bases lay in between. The CDR3 totals 15 residues.

The chain has TRBV7-3 and TRBJ2-2; D unresolved. Germline loops: CDR1 SGHTA, CDR2 FQGTGA. Trimming took off 2 bases at V and 3 bases at J, with 7 bases between the two ends. The CDR3 totals 14 residues. CDR3 coding DNA: TGTGCCAGCAGCTTATGGGCGCACACCGGGGAGCTGTTTTTT. This sequence encodes CASSLWAHTGELFF.

V usage is TRBV14 and J usage is TRBJ1-4, with a weak D call TRBD1 (6 bases). This CDR3 has 15 amino acids. Germline-derived CDR1 and CDR2 are SGHDN and FVKESK. Trimming took off 0 bases at V and 8 bases at J, with 13 bases between the two ends. Here the CDR3 DNA reads TGTGCCAGCAGCCAAGAAGGGTCTACAGGGGAAAAACTGTTTTTT. Its translation: CASSQEGSTGEKLFF.

The chain employs TRBV14 and TRBJ2-1, with D possibly TRBD1 on 6 matching bases. Per the germline V gene, CDR1 is SGHDN and CDR2 is FVKESK. Trimming removed 5 bases from V and 0 bases from J, with 14 bases in between. The CDR3 has 16 residues. The CDR3 DNA reads as TGTGCCAGCAGCGCGCACAGGGTTCGCTCCTACAATGAGCAGTTCTTC. Its protein product is CASSAHRVRSYNEQFF.

This clone came up a few times. The rearrangement uses TRBV18 and TRBJ2-7; 9 bases are a match to TRBD1. The germline V gene has CDR1 KGHSH and CDR2 LQKENI. Trimming at V came to 6 bases and at J to 6 bases, leaving 6 bases not matched to a gene. This CDR3 is 13 amino acids long. The CDR3, as DNA: TGTGCCAGCTCCGAGGACAGGGGAGGCGAGCAGTACTTC. It encodes CASSEDRGGEQYF.

In this sample, this clone turned up a few times. The V and J genes are TRBV6-5 and TRBJ2-2; TRBD1 matches 7 bases. Losses at the gene ends were 8 bases for V and 0 bases for J; bases not matched to a gene: 3. There are 14 residues in the CDR3. Germline CDR1 and CDR2: MNHEY and SVGAGI. CDR3 residues: CASQRGPNTGELFF. For the CDR3, the DNA is TGTGCCAGCCAGAGGGGGCCGAACACCGGGGAGCTGTTTTTT.

This chain uses TRBV28 with TRBJ1-1, with a possible D match to TRBD1 (6 bases). The CDR3 spans 15 residues. Trimming pared 6 bases from V and 0 bases from J, leaving 14 bases between. Germline CDR1 MDHEN, CDR2 SYDVKM. CDR3 protein: CASSLGGSMNTEAFF. CDR3 nucleotide sequence: TGTGCCAGCAGCTTAGGGGGGAGTATGAACACTGAAGCTTTCTTT.

This CDR3 reads CASSLSLNTEAFF. The CDR3 DNA is TGTGCCAGCAGCTTGAGCCTGAACACTGAAGCTTTCTTT. The rearrangement joins TRBV12-1 to TRBJ1-1. TRBV12-1 is tagged as a pseudogene. The CDR3 runs to 13 residues.

The CDR3 DNA reads as TGTGCCAGCAGTGAGGGCAGCTCCTATAATTCACCCCTCCACTTT. This translates into CASSEGSSYNSPLHF. V is TRBV25-1 and J is TRBJ1-6, with D unclear. The V gene's germline CDR1 is MGHDK and CDR2 SYGVNS. The CDR3 loop spans 15 amino acids. V shed 3 bases and J shed 0 bases, with 6 bases lying between them.

This chain connects TRBV6-5 to TRBJ1-1; 7 bases line up with TRBD1. V shed 4 bases, J shed 2 bases, and the junction held 4 bases outside the gene matches. CDR1 and CDR2 from the germline V gene are MNHEY and SVGAGI. The CDR3 has 14 residues. The CDR3 spells CASSSGTVNTEAFF. DNA of the CDR3: TGTGCCAGCAGTTCCGGGACAGTAAACACTGAAGCTTTCTTT.